This T cell receptor (beta chain) is drawn from a study of T cells in Graves' hyperthyroidism and ophthalmopathy. This clonotype was observed a few times. Amplified TCR beta CDR3 regions derived from RNA transcripts. The study used the HTBI primer set for a first-round RT-PCR of the TCR CDR3. TCRdb re-called the multiplex PCR reads with MiXCR, one entry per CDR3 protein. The sample yields around 500,000 distinct CDR3 sequences, 20% to 25% seen once. At least 3 on the Clinical Activity Score was recorded for ophthalmopathy patients, who also had NOSPECS grade at least 4 and duration under 3 months. Uncontrolled infection, other autoimmune disease, pregnancy or lactation excluded patients. V shed 3 bases, J shed 6 bases, and the junction held 7 bases outside the gene matches. The CDR3 length is 14 residues. Germline CDR1 KGHSH, CDR2 LQKENI.

The chain joins TRBV18 to TRBJ1-1; 7 bases are shared with TRBD1. Specimen: blood. The clonotype was recovered from a woman in her seventies with Graves' ophthalmopathy. The CDR3 loop is CASSPLARGPEAFF. Written as DNA, the CDR3 is TGTGCCAGCTCACCCCTCGCGAGGGGGCCTGAAGCTTTCTTT.